This entry is about one T cell receptor beta chain. Antigen unknown. Germline V gene data show CDR1 as LGHNA and CDR2 as YSLEER. Germline trimming cut 0 bases from V and 2 bases from J; bases unmatched to any gene: 2. This CDR3 comprises 15 residues. Drawing of peripheral blood yielded about 10 milliliters from each donor. This record belongs to a study of blood T cells in healthy people across ages. Regarding the study as a whole: Samples with more naive T cells showed higher observed beta diversity.

The authors ran a second PCR of roughly 6 to 11 cycles using a sample-barcoded 5' primer and a J-beta primer mix. Any given sample supplied a minimum of 3 million CDR3-containing paired-end reads. In TCRdb, the 5' RACE reads were re-called with MiXCR into one record per CDR3 protein. The sample yields about 900,000 distinct CDR3 sequences, approximately 59% seen once. This receptor was identified in a man younger than 40 in good health. The sequenced sample consisted of blood. This chain connects TRBV4-3 to TRBJ1-2; TRBD1 matches 8 bases. CDR3 coding DNA: TGCGCCAGCAGCCAAGATGGACAGGGCAACTATGGCTACACCTTC. It encodes CASSQDGQGNYGYTF.